These T cell receptor beta chains were read from a single sample in a study of shared clonotypes between healthy human individuals. Only in-frame clones appear in the TCRdb table, and some are missing; sequencing was by immunoSEQ multiplex PCR. The sample carries under 2,000,000 clones, about 95% recorded once. The source material was naive CD8+ T cells sorted from blood. The origin of the receptors is a man younger than 35 in good health. The CDR3 runs from the conserved cysteine through the conserved F or W. Each record gives: D gene, CDR3 length, J gene, V gene, CDR3 DNA, CDR3 protein. D genes are given only for firm matches.

D gene: -; CDR3 length: 14; J gene: TRBJ2-3; V gene: TRBV4-1; CDR3 DNA: TGCGCCAGCAGCCGAGCCGCCGGAACAGATACGCAGTATTTT; CDR3 protein: CASSRAAGTDTQYF
D gene: -; CDR3 length: 15; J gene: TRBJ1-5; V gene: TRBV9; CDR3 DNA: TGTGCCAGCAGCGAGGAGGGACGGCCGGATCAGCCCCAGCATTTT; CDR3 protein: CASSEEGRPDQPQHF
D gene: -; CDR3 length: 8; J gene: TRBJ1-1; V gene: TRBV20-1; CDR3 DNA: TGCAGTGCTGCCGGGGCTTTCTTT; CDR3 protein: CSAAGAFF
D gene: -; CDR3 length: 12; J gene: TRBJ1-2; V gene: TRBV6-5; CDR3 DNA: TGTGCCAGCTTTGGGGCGCGGGAGGGCTACACCTTC; CDR3 protein: CASFGAREGYTF
D gene: -; CDR3 length: 14; J gene: TRBJ2-7; V gene: TRBV7-6; CDR3 DNA: TGTGCCAGCAGCCAGGGACTCCTAGACTACGAGCAGTACTTC; CDR3 protein: CASSQGLLDYEQYF
D gene: -; CDR3 length: 15; J gene: TRBJ1-1; V gene: TRBV4-1; CDR3 DNA: TGCGCCAGCAGCCAGGCCTCCTTTGGGGGAACTGAAGCTTTCTTT; CDR3 protein: CASSQASFGGTEAFF
D gene: -; CDR3 length: 14; J gene: TRBJ2-7; V gene: TRBV29-1; CDR3 DNA: TGCAGCGTTGTCCCAGCGGGCCGAAACTACGAGCAGTACTTC; CDR3 protein: CSVVPAGRNYEQYF
D gene: TRBD1; CDR3 length: 14; J gene: TRBJ1-3; V gene: TRBV5-6; CDR3 DNA: TGTGCCAGCAGCTGGACAGGGCCTGGAAACACCATATATTTT; CDR3 protein: CASSWTGPGNTIYF
D gene: -; CDR3 length: 14; J gene: TRBJ2-1; V gene: TRBV19; CDR3 DNA: TGTGCCAGTAGTATAGACCTCGGACAGCCCTCGCAGTTCTTC; CDR3 protein: CASSIDLGQPSQFF
D gene: -; CDR3 length: 13; J gene: TRBJ1-1; V gene: TRBV28; CDR3 DNA: TGTGCCAGCACCGCGGGGTTCGACACTGAAGCTTTCTTT; CDR3 protein: CASTAGFDTEAFF